One sample yielded the 24 T cell receptor beta chains listed below, sequenced in a study of T-cell reconstitution after alpha-beta-depleted transplantation in children. A library of TCRbeta sequences, prepared with unique molecular identifiers, was generated. Using its own MiXCR run on the PCR reads, TCRdb lists one record per CDR3 protein. The table records around 410,000 distinct CDR3 sequences, approximately 10% of them present only once. The sample was PBMCs from the stem cell graft donor, taken from the stem cell graft. The receptors derive from a human donor who donated a stem cell graft to a child with acute myeloid leukemia.

In this sample, this clonotype turned up a few times. The chain couples TRBV7-3 to TRBJ2-3; TRBD2 matches 9 bases. V lost 5 bases and J lost 0; bases outside the gene matches: 12. The CDR3 runs to 18 residues. Germline loops: CDR1 SGHTA, CDR2 FQGTGA. The CDR3 sequence is CASSPYPSSGSSTDTQYF. CDR3 nucleotide sequence: TGTGCCAGCAGCCCCTACCCAAGTAGCGGGAGTAGCACAGATACGCAGTATTTT.

The V gene is TRBV20-1, the J gene TRBJ2-2; possibly TRBD1 for D (6 bases). V was trimmed by 3 bases and J by 4 bases, leaving 12 bases between them. This CDR3 is built from 14 residues. In germline, CDR1 is DFQATT, CDR2 SNEGSKA (reference sequence). The CDR3 loop reads CSARMGAGTGELFF. The CDR3 DNA reads TGCAGTGCTAGGATGGGGGCGGGCACCGGGGAGCTGTTTTTT.

This clonotype was detected a few times. V usage is TRBV29-1 and J usage is TRBJ1-1, with TRBD1 matching 8 bases. This CDR3 spans 13 amino acids. Germline V gene data show CDR1 as SQVTM and CDR2 as ANQGSEA. V trimming: 7 bases; J trimming: 4 bases; junction bases outside the gene matches: 8. CDR3 bases: TGCAGCGCCCCTCGGACAGGGAGCACTGAAGCTTTCTTT. It is translated as CSAPRTGSTEAFF.

This chain links TRBV20-1 with TRBJ2-7, with TRBD2 identical over 14 bases. The length of the CDR3 is 15 residues. V shed 6 bases, J shed 7 bases, and the junction held 11 bases outside the gene matches. CDR1 is DFQATT, CDR2 SNEGSKA, per germline (reference sequence). CDR3 bases: TGCAGTGCGCCTCGGGGGACTAGCGGGGGCGATGAGCAGTACTTC. It codes for CSAPRGTSGGDEQYF.

This chain uses TRBV12-3 or TRBV12-4 with TRBJ1-5; D is unclear. V lost 6 bases and J lost 3, with 12 bases in between. This CDR3 comprises 14 residues. CDR3 nucleotides: TGTGCCAGCAGCCTTGAGGCAGTCAATCAGCCCCAGCATTTT. Translating gives CASSLEAVNQPQHF.

The rearrangement links TRBV20-1 to TRBJ2-4, with TRBD1 matching 8 bases. CDR3 length: 13 amino acids. From germline, CDR1 is DFQATT and CDR2 SNEGSKA (reference sequence). V lost 5 bases to trimming and J lost 4 bases; unmatched junction nucleotides: 4. DNA of the CDR3: TGCAGTGCTGGGGGACAGGAGAAAAACATTCAGTACTTC. This encodes CSAGGQEKNIQYF.

The sample holds a few counts of this clonotype. V usage is TRBV24-1 and J usage is TRBJ2-5; TRBD1 aligns across 8 bases. Germline CDR1 reads KGHDR; CDR2 reads SFDVKD. Trimming removed 3 bases from V and 4 bases from J; junction bases left unmatched: 6. The CDR3 has 15 amino acids. CDR3: CATSDGSGGRETQYF. The CDR3 nucleotides are TGTGCCACCAGTGATGGGTCAGGGGGCCGAGAGACCCAGTACTTC.

This clonotype was seen more than once but under ten times. The CDR3 loop reads CASATSGGAGEQFF. DNA for the CDR3: TGTGCCAGCGCGACTAGCGGGGGGGCCGGTGAGCAGTTCTTC. The rearrangement links TRBV12-3 or TRBV12-4 to TRBJ2-1; 14 bases are shared with TRBD2. Germline trimming cut 8 bases from V and 9 bases from J; bases unmatched to any gene: 6. The CDR3 totals 14 residues.

This clonotype showed up many times. V usage is TRBV6-5 and J usage is TRBJ1-1; no clear D. V gave up 0 bases and J gave up 0 bases, with 2 bases separating them. CDR1 and CDR2 from the germline V gene are MNHEY and SVGAGI. This CDR3 contains 13 residues. The CDR3 DNA follows: TGTGCCAGCAGTTACTCTCTGAACACTGAAGCTTTCTTT. Translating it yields CASSYSLNTEAFF.

This clonotype was counted only a few times. V is TRBV7-9 and J is TRBJ2-2; 9 nucleotides agree with TRBD2. Germline CDR1 and CDR2: SEHNR and FQNEAQ (reference sequence). Germline trimming cut 5 bases from V and 2 bases from J; bases unmatched to any gene: 6. The CDR3 has 16 residues. The DNA of the CDR3 is TGTGCCAGCAGCGGAGCGGGGGGCCACAACACCGGGGAGCTGTTTTTT. It translates to CASSGAGGHNTGELFF. Together with reference TRBV7-9 and TRBJ2-2, the CDR3 gives the full variable domain: DTGVSQNPRHKITKRGQNVTFRCDPISEHNRLYWYRQTLGQGPEFLTYFQNEAQLEKSRLLSDRFSAERPKGSFSTLEIQRTEQGDSAMYLCASSGAGGHNTGELFFGEGSRLTVL.

The V call is TRBV7-9, the J call TRBJ2-7, with TRBD2 matching 7 bases. V shed 0 bases and J 4 bases; nucleotides not matched to a gene: 6. CDR1 and CDR2 from the germline V gene are SEHNR and FQNEAQ (reference sequence). CDR3 length: 15 amino acids. Here the CDR3 reads CASSLAAGVFYEQYF. The DNA of the CDR3 is TGTGCCAGCAGCTTAGCGGCGGGAGTCTTTTACGAGCAGTACTTC.

The CDR3 DNA is TGTGCCAGCAGCGTAGATGTCGGGTACCAAGAGACCCAGTACTTC. It specifies CASSVDVGYQETQYF. V usage is TRBV9 and J usage is TRBJ2-5; D unresolved. Germline CDR1 SGDLS, CDR2 YYNGEE. The CDR3 spans 15 residues. Trimming took off 0 bases at V and 0 bases at J, with 9 bases between the two ends. Supplemented by reference TRBV9 and TRBJ2-5, the full variable domain reads DSGVTQTPKHLITATGQRVTLRCSPRSGDLSVYWYQQSLDQGLQFLIQYYNGEERAKGNILERFSAQQFPDLHSELNLSSLELGDSALYFCASSVDVGYQETQYFGPGTRLLVL.

This chain uses TRBV7-9 with TRBJ2-6, with a possible D match to TRBD2 (5 bases). The CDR3 covers 14 residues. The V and J ends lost 7 bases and 1 base respectively, with 8 bases between them. Germline-derived CDR1 and CDR2 are SEHNR and FQNEAQ (reference sequence). CDR3 sequence reads: CASNGVSGANVLTF. The CDR3 DNA reads as TGTGCCAGCAACGGGGTTTCTGGGGCCAACGTCCTGACTTTC. The full variable domain, with the rest looked up from reference TRBV7-9 and TRBJ2-6, is DTGVSQNPRHKITKRGQNVTFRCDPISEHNRLYWYRQTLGQGPEFLTYFQNEAQLEKSRLLSDRFSAERPKGSFSTLEIQRTEQGDSAMYLCASNGVSGANVLTFGAGSRLTVL.

This clonotype was picked up a small number of times. This chain uses TRBV7-6 with TRBJ1-5; D is ambiguous. Germline values: CDR1 SGHVS, CDR2 FNYEAQ. With 5 bases removed from V and 4 bases from J, the gap between germline ends came to 6 bases. The length of the CDR3 is 12 residues. CDR3 nucleotide sequence: TGTGCCAGCAGCCCCCTTAATCAGCCCCAGCATTTT. It codes for CASSPLNQPQHF.

This clonotype was seen a handful of times. The chain uses TRBV7-9 and TRBJ2-2; TRBD1 aligns across 7 bases. Germline lookup yields CDR1 SEHNR and CDR2 FQNEAQ (reference sequence). Trimming at V came to 2 bases and at J to 0 bases, leaving 3 bases not matched to a gene. The CDR3 length is 16 residues. The CDR3 region is CASSLRDSPNTGELFF. The CDR3, as DNA: TGTGCCAGCAGCTTAAGGGACAGTCCGAACACCGGGGAGCTGTTTTTT.

In this sample, this clonotype turned up many times. The chain is built from TRBV7-8 and TRBJ2-1; 10 nucleotides agree with TRBD2. CDR3 size: 15 residues. The ends lost 0 bases at V and 4 bases at J; junction bases unmatched: 0. CDR1 is SGHVS, CDR2 FQNEAQ, per germline. CDR3 nucleotide sequence: TGTGCCAGCAGCTTAGCTAGCGGGAGGTACAATGAGCAGTTCTTC. It specifies CASSLASGRYNEQFF.

Here the CDR3 DNA reads TGTGCCAGCAGCCCGGGGGGAGGGCGGTTATATGGAGCTTTCTTT. Translated: CASSPGGGRLYGAFF. The J gene is TRBJ1-1, the V gene TRBV5-6; possible D gene TRBD1, 5 bases. CDR1 is SGHDT, CDR2 YYEEEE, per germline. This CDR3 has 15 residues. V was clipped by 4 bases and J by 10 bases, with 23 bases between them. The entire variable domain, with the rest obtained from reference TRBV5-6 and TRBJ1-1, is as follows: DAGVTQSPTHLIKTRGQQVTLRCSPKSGHDTVSWYQQALGQGPQFIFQYYEEEERQRGNFPDRFSGHQFPNYSSELNVNALLLGDSALYLCASSPGGGRLYGAFFGQGTRLTVV.

The CDR3 DNA follows: TGTGCCAGCTCACCGGTTACCGGCCAAGAGACCCAGTACTTC. This gives the protein CASSPVTGQETQYF. The V and J genes are TRBV18 and TRBJ2-5; D is uncertain. Trimming stripped 3 bases from V and 1 base from J, with 9 bases between. The CDR3 extends over 14 amino acids. Germline CDR1 reads KGHSH; CDR2 reads LQKENI.

At least ten counts were recorded for this clonotype. The chain links TRBV7-2 to TRBJ1-2; D remains ambiguous. This CDR3 is 14 amino acids long. The germline V gene has CDR1 SGHTA and CDR2 FQGNSA. V lost 2 bases and J lost 1, with 8 bases in between. In DNA form, the CDR3 reads TGTGCCAGCAGCTTAAACACTTTTAACTATGGCTACACCTTC. Translation gives CASSLNTFNYGYTF.

The chain carries TRBV5-1 and TRBJ2-5; a weak D match, TRBD2 (5 bases). This CDR3 is 14 amino acids long. Trimming took off 3 bases at V and 1 base at J, with 10 bases between the two ends. Germline values: CDR1 SGHRS, CDR2 YFSETQ. This chain's CDR3 is CASSYSGTQETQYF. CDR3 coding DNA: TGCGCCAGCAGCTACAGCGGAACCCAAGAGACCCAGTACTTC.

This clonotype occurred a few times. The chain carries TRBV2 and TRBJ1-2; D might be TRBD1 (6 bases). V lost 7 bases, J lost 3 bases, and 12 bases lay in between. CDR3 length equals 13 residues. Germline CDR1 and CDR2: SNHLY and FYNNEI. The CDR3 is CASIIQGDYGYTF. Here the CDR3 DNA reads TGTGCCAGCATCATACAGGGTGACTATGGCTACACCTTC. Combining the CDR3 with reference TRBV2 and TRBJ1-2 gives the whole variable domain EPEVTQTPSHQVTQMGQEVILRCVPISNHLYFYWYRQILGQKVEFLVSFYNNEISEKSEIFDDQFSVERPDGSNFTLKIRSTKLEDSAMYFCASIIQGDYGYTFGSGTRLTVV.

This clonotype was found a few times. This chain uses TRBV7-9 with TRBJ1-2; D gene uncertain. Germline CDR1 is SEHNR and CDR2 is FQNEAQ (reference sequence). There are 12 residues in the CDR3. V dropped 7 bases and J dropped 1 base, with 7 bases sitting between them. CDR3 DNA: TGTGCCAGCAATGTGGGTAACTATGGCTACACCTTC. Protein product: CASNVGNYGYTF.

The chain recombines TRBV11-2 with TRBJ2-1, with 10 positions matching TRBD2. The CDR3 runs 21 residues. Germline lookup yields CDR1 SGHAT and CDR2 FQNNGV. Unmatched junction bases numbered 20, after V lost 2 bases and J lost 4 bases. The CDR3 region has the DNA TGTGCCAGCAGCTTATGGGTTAGTGGGCTAGCGGGAGTAGTGTTTTACAATGAGCAGTTCTTC. Translating it yields CASSLWVSGLAGVVFYNEQFF.

This clonotype was counted only a few times. V gene TRBV7-2 combines with J gene TRBJ2-1; D is undetermined. The germline V gene has CDR1 SGHTA and CDR2 FQGNSA. There are 14 residues in the CDR3. Trimming shortened V by 1 base and J by 7 bases, and 11 bases separated the two germline ends. CDR3 residues: CASSLDGRTNEQFF. The CDR3 DNA reads TGTGCCAGCAGCTTAGATGGTCGCACTAATGAGCAGTTCTTC.